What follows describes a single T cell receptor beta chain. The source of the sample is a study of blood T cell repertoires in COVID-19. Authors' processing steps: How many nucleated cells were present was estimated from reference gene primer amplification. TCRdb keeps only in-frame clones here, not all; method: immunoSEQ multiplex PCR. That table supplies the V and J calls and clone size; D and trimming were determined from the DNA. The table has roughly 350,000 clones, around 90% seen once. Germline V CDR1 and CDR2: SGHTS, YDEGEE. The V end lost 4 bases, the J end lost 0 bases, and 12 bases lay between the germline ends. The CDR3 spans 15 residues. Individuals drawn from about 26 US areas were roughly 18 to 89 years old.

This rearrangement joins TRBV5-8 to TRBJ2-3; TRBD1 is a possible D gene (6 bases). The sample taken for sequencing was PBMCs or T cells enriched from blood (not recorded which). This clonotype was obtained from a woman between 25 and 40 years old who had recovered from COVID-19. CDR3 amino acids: CASSLATGSTDTQYF. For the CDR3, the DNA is TGTGCCAGCAGCCTTGCGACAGGTAGCACAGATACGCAGTATTTT.